This TCR beta chain was captured by sequencing in a study of CD8 T cells in Susac syndrome. General study results and limits: The study acknowledged a relatively small number of individuals in its TCR sequencing and HLA analysis.

The study sequenced TCR beta in blood CD8+ and CD4+ T cells. The CD8+ and CD4+ T cells were negatively isolated, with the TEMRA cells enriched by FACS. This clonotype has only one observation. The antigen is undetermined. V was trimmed by 1 base and J by 4 bases, leaving 5 bases between them. The CDR3 is 14 amino acids. Germline CDR1 is LGHNA and CDR2 is YSLEER. RNA in amounts of about 0.5 to 1 ug was reverse transcribed with random hexamers. An immunoSEQ multiplex PCR generated amplified TCR beta CDR3 products spanning 54 Vbeta and 13 Jbeta. TCRdb called the immunoSEQ multiplex PCR reads again in MiXCR, with one record for every CDR3 protein. There are approximately 180,000 distinct CDR3 sequences in the sample; 90% to 97% occur only once, and 0.093% lies in the top ten.

This receptor was taken from a human donor with multiple sclerosis. This chain connects TRBV4-3 to TRBJ1-6; no clear D. The sample was CD4+ T cells from PBMCs. As DNA, the CDR3 is TGCGCCAGCAGCCAAGGCAGTTATAATTCACCCCTCCACTTT. Translation gives CASSQGSYNSPLHF.